The clone carrying this TCR beta chain was detected a few times. What it binds is not known. This record belongs to a study of CD8+CD57+ T cells in acquired aplastic anemia. Across the study: On average, sorted CD4+ and CD8+ cells gave 2.5 to 4 ug of DNA. The study obtained 8.5 million to 12 million reads on average for CD4+ cells from healthy donors.

This CDR3 is built from 11 residues. Germline lookup yields CDR1 SGHVS and CDR2 FQNEAQ. The J segment lost 1 base and the V segment lost 11 bases, leaving 0 bases of the junction unmatched. The template used for profiling TCR beta VDJ and CDR3 was genomic DNA. TCRdb reprocessed the reads with MiXCR, giving one entry per CDR3 protein. The top ten clones hold 2% to 3% of a sample with approximately 65,000 distinct CDR3 sequences, around 55% of them seen once. General study results and limits: The same twenty-nine CD8+ CDR3 sequences occurred in patients and in controls. Simpson's diversity of CD8+ cells was not significantly different in patients compared with controls.

Sequences were obtained from sorted CD4+, CD8+, or CD8+CD57+ T cells (not recorded which) from PBMCs. The receptor was derived from a human donor in good health, serving as a control. This rearrangement joins TRBV7-8 to TRBJ2-7, with TRBD2 identical over 9 bases. The CDR3 spells CAAGGSYEQYF. CDR3 nucleotide sequence: TGTGCCGCGGGAGGGTCCTACGAGCAGTACTTC.